This T cell receptor (beta chain) was profiled in a study of T cell changes during pregnancy in multiple sclerosis. CDR1 ENHRY and CDR2 SYGVKD come from the germline V gene. This CDR3 is built from 13 residues. Trimming at V came to 3 bases and at J to 3 bases, leaving 1 base not matched to a gene. TCRdb's table, derived via immunoSEQ multiplex PCR, lists solely in-frame clones and lacks some. The repertoire holds 91,000 or so clones, with about 94% as singletons. This specimen consisted of peripheral blood, obtained after pregnancy. The chain uses TRBV10-3 and TRBJ2-7; 8 positions agree with TRBD2. The receptor was derived from a female donor with multiple sclerosis, enrolled in a pregnancy study. In DNA form, the CDR3 reads TGTGCCATCAGTGAAACTAGCGGCTACGAGCAGTACTTC. It codes for CAISETSGYEQYF.